These 21 T cell receptor beta chains were sequenced from one sample in a study of CD8 T cells in Susac syndrome. Roughly 0.45 to 1 ug RNA was reverse transcribed with random hexamers. Via MiXCR, TCRdb re-called the immunoSEQ multiplex PCR reads, giving one row per CDR3 protein. The sample holds 120,000 to 150,000 distinct CDR3 sequences, approximately 95% seen once. The specimen sequenced was CD8+ T cells from PBMCs. The receptor source for this set is a human donor in good health.

V usage is TRBV9 and J usage is TRBJ1-5; D is unresolved. V lost 0 bases to trimming and J lost 8 bases, with 9 bases between them. CDR3 length equals 13 residues. The germline V gene encodes CDR1 SGDLS and CDR2 YYNGEE. The CDR3 nucleotides read TGTGCCAGCAGCGTAGGAGGACTGGAGCCCCAGCATTTT. Translation gives CASSVGGLEPQHF.

The chain employs TRBV4-2 and TRBJ2-1; TRBD2 matches at 10 bases. This CDR3 is built from 16 residues. The germline V gene encodes CDR1 LGHNA and CDR2 YNFKEQ. Trimming cost V 0 bases and J 4 bases; bases outside gene matches: 3. The DNA of the CDR3 is TGTGCCAGCAGCCAAGATGGGACTAGCGAATACAATGAGCAGTTCTTC. Protein product: CASSQDGTSEYNEQFF.

The chain has TRBV27 and TRBJ2-1; TRBD1 aligns across 7 bases. Germline trimming cut 4 bases from V and 13 bases from J; bases unmatched to any gene: 13. The CDR3 has 14 residues. Germline CDR1 MNHEY, CDR2 SMNVEV (reference sequence). The CDR3 DNA is TGTGCCAGCAGTTACCAAGGGGGCGCTTGGTTTCAGTTCTTC. The encoded protein is CASSYQGGAWFQFF.

V usage is TRBV11-2 and J usage is TRBJ1-2; no clear D gene. The CDR3 is 14 residues long. CDR1 and CDR2 (germline): SGHAT, FQNNGV. V was shortened by 4 bases and J by 4 bases, with 13 bases between the two germline ends. The CDR3 spells CASSYYDGLYGYTF. The CDR3 nucleotides read TGTGCCAGCAGCTACTACGACGGACTCTATGGCTACACCTTC.

The V gene is TRBV29-1, the J gene TRBJ2-1; TRBD2 is a possible D gene (6 bases). V gave up 7 bases and J gave up 6 bases, with 13 bases separating them. The V gene's germline CDR1 is SQVTM and CDR2 ANQGSEA. The CDR3 extends over 12 amino acids. The CDR3 loop is CSAVGGPNEQFF. The DNA of the CDR3 is TGCAGCGCCGTCGGGGGACCCAATGAGCAGTTCTTC.

The rearrangement joins TRBV7-9 to TRBJ2-1; either TRBD1 or TRBD2 may supply D (5 bases each). This CDR3 spans 12 amino acids. Germline assignment: CDR1 SEHNR and CDR2 FQNEAQ (reference sequence). V was cut by 3 bases and J by 14 bases, with 14 bases left in between. The CDR3 DNA reads TGTGCCAGCAGCTTCGGGGCCAAGTCGGAGTTCTTC. It codes for CASSFGAKSEFF.

The rearrangement uses TRBV27 and TRBJ2-1; D perhaps matches TRBD2 (5 bases). Looked up from germline, CDR1 is MNHEY and CDR2 is SMNVEV (reference sequence). The length of the CDR3 is 11 residues. V dropped 10 bases and J dropped 8 bases, with 12 bases sitting between them. The CDR3 nucleotides are TGTGCCACCTCAGAGGGCCATGAGCAGTTCTTC. It translates to CATSEGHEQFF.

The V call is TRBV20-1, the J call TRBJ2-1, with TRBD2 identical over 15 bases. CDR1 DFQATT and CDR2 SNEGSKA come from the germline V gene (reference sequence). The CDR3 is made up of 17 amino acids. The V segment lost 7 bases and the J segment 6 bases; nucleotides outside the gene matches: 13. CDR3 DNA sequence: TGCAGTGTACATACAGGACTAGCGGGAGGGCCCAGCAATGAGCAGTTCTTC. It specifies CSVHTGLAGGPSNEQFF.

Regarding this clonotype: One end of the junction does not line up with germline, which may come from a read error. The chain joins TRBV15 to TRBJ2-1; no clear D. The CDR3 has 15 amino acids. The V gene's germline CDR1 is LNHNV and CDR2 YYDKDF (reference sequence). In DNA, the CDR3 is TGTGCCACCAGCGAGGAACGGCAGATATACAGTGAGCAGTTCTTC. Protein sequence: CATSEERQIYSEQFF.

This chain joins TRBV29-1 and TRBJ2-7, with no clear D. This CDR3 is 14 amino acids long. Germline CDR1 SQVTM, CDR2 ANQGSEA. The V and J ends lost 1 base and 4 bases respectively, with 14 bases between them. CDR3 nucleotides: TGCAGCGTTGAAGGGCCGGATCCAGAGTACGAGCAGTACTTC. Its protein product is CSVEGPDPEYEQYF.

V is TRBV29-1 and J is TRBJ2-3, with 11 bases aligning to TRBD2. CDR1 is SQVTM and CDR2 is ANQGSEA in the germline V gene. Trimming took 3 bases from V and 3 from J; bases not matched to a gene: 8. The CDR3 sequence is 16 residues long. Here the CDR3 reads CSVETGTSGLTDTQYF. CDR3 DNA sequence: TGCAGCGTTGAGACCGGGACTAGCGGCCTAACAGATACGCAGTATTTT.

This chain connects TRBV27 to TRBJ1-2; 7 positions match TRBD1. Trimming removed 8 bases from V and 8 bases from J; junction bases left unmatched: 8. This CDR3 spans 12 amino acids. The V gene's germline CDR1 is MNHEY and CDR2 SMNVEV (reference sequence). The CDR3 nucleotides read TGTGCCAGCCTTGACAGGGTGGAGGGCTACACCTTC. It specifies CASLDRVEGYTF.

This clonotype has just one count. This chain's CDR3 is CASSLTSRGEQYF. CDR3 nucleotide sequence: TGTGCCAGCAGTTTAACTAGCCGGGGCGAGCAGTACTTC. The rearrangement links TRBV27 to TRBJ2-7; tentatively, D is TRBD2 (6 bases). Germline-derived CDR1 and CDR2 are MNHEY and SMNVEV (reference sequence). The V gene lost 2 bases and the J gene lost 6 bases, with 11 bases spanning the gap. CDR3 length: 13 residues.

This clonotype was recorded a few times. J is TRBJ1-5 and V is TRBV12-3 or TRBV12-4; D is unclear. V lost 5 bases to trimming and J lost 5 bases, with 10 bases between them. The CDR3 contains 13 residues. The DNA of the CDR3 is TGTGCCAGCAGTCCAGCCGGCTATCAGCCCCAGCATTTT. Its translation: CASSPAGYQPQHF.

The chain employs TRBV28 and TRBJ1-2, with D perhaps matching TRBD1 (6 bases). Between the trimmed V and J ends, which lost 5 bases and 7 bases, there was a span of 14 bases. Germline CDR1 MDHEN, CDR2 SYDVKM. The CDR3 spans 13 residues. The CDR3 DNA reads TGTGCCAGCAGTCCCCGGGGGGCGTCTGGCTACACCTTC. Amino acids: CASSPRGASGYTF.

DNA for the CDR3: TGTGCCTGGAGTGGGGATGAGCAGTTCTTC. Translating it yields CAWSGDEQFF. The genes are TRBV30 and TRBJ2-1; no firm D call. The CDR3 has 10 residues. The V gene lost 1 base and the J gene lost 8 bases, with 3 bases spanning the gap. Per germline, CDR1 GTSNPN and CDR2 SVGIG (reference sequence).

This clonotype showed up just once. The chain combines TRBV29-1 with TRBJ2-3; D may be TRBD1 or TRBD2 (5 bases each). Germline CDR1 SQVTM, CDR2 ANQGSEA. V was clipped by 1 base and J by 2 bases, with 13 bases between them. This CDR3 contains 15 residues. The CDR3 DNA sequence: TGCAGCGTTGAAGGGGGGACGGATTCCACAGATACGCAGTATTTT. It codes for CSVEGGTDSTDTQYF.

The chain joins TRBV20-1 to TRBJ2-7, with 7 bases fitting TRBD2. The germline V gene has CDR1 DFQATT and CDR2 SNEGSKA (reference sequence). The length of the CDR3 is 14 residues. The V gene end was trimmed by 8 bases and the J gene end by 3 bases; junction bases not matched to a gene: 13. The CDR3 coding sequence is TGCAGTCCCGTCCAACTAGCGAGCCGCTACGAGCAGTACTTC. This encodes CSPVQLASRYEQYF.

The chain carries TRBV28 and TRBJ2-5; 8 bases align to TRBD1. CDR1 is MDHEN, CDR2 SYDVKM, per germline. CDR3 length: 15 residues. After removal of 6 bases from V and 5 bases from J, the junction contained 11 bases not matched to a gene. As DNA, the CDR3 is TGTGCCAGCAGATCGGGTCAGGGGGCTACGGAGACCCAGTACTTC. It encodes CASRSGQGATETQYF.

This chain connects TRBV29-1 to TRBJ2-1; 9 nucleotides line up with TRBD1. The length of the CDR3 is 18 residues. Germline V lookup: CDR1 SQVTM, CDR2 ANQGSEA. With 3 bases clipped from V and 8 bases from J, the junction kept 20 bases outside the gene matches. The CDR3 coding sequence is TGCAGCGTTGACTCCGCCAGGACAGGGGCTCGGGCGAGCCATGAGCAGTTCTTC. It yields the protein CSVDSARTGARASHEQFF.

V and J are TRBV15 and TRBJ2-1; no firm D call. The CDR3 is made up of 13 amino acids. Looked up from germline, CDR1 is LNHNV and CDR2 is YYDKDF (reference sequence). The V end lost 2 bases, the J end lost 7 bases, and 9 bases lay between the germline ends. CDR3 in DNA: TGTGCCACCAGCAGACTTATCCATAATGAGCAGTTCTTC. It specifies CATSRLIHNEQFF.